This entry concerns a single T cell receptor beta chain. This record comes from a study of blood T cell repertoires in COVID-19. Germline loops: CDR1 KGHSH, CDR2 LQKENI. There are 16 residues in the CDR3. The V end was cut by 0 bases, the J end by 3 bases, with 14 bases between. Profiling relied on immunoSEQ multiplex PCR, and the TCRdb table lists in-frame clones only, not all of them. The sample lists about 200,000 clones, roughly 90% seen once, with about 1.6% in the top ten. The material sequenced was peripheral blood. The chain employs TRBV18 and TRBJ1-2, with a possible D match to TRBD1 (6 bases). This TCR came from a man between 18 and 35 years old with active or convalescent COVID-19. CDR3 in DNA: TGTGCCAGCTCACCACCCAGGGGCGACAACCACTATGGCTACACCTTC. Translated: CASSPPRGDNHYGYTF.